The T cell receptor (beta chain) under discussion was sequenced for a study of T cell responses to AZD1222 COVID-19 vaccine. As for this clone: The antigen is undetermined.

Here immunoSEQ multiplex PCR was the method, and the copy in TCRdb shows in-frame clones only, minus some. The table records some 170,000 clones, roughly 90% of them present only once. V lost 4 bases and J lost 2, with 16 bases in between. The CDR3 is 16 residues long. The germline V gene encodes CDR1 MNHEY and CDR2 SVGAGI. Second doses at about 4 or about 12 weeks were pooled. General study points: The repertoires were collected only after the peak T cell response. Two AZD1222 doses significantly raised spike-specific TCR breadth and depth over controls. Among those given AZD1222, only 6 or 7 were seropositive at baseline.

This receptor was taken from an adult who received the AZD1222 COVID-19 vaccine. The chain combines TRBV6-5 with TRBJ2-3; possibly TRBD1 or TRBD2 for D (5 bases each). Material: peripheral blood, obtained 28 days after the second AZD1222 dose. The CDR3 reads CASSLGVRTFTDTQYF. CDR3 sequence (DNA): TGTGCCAGCAGTTTGGGGGTCCGGACTTTCACAGATACGCAGTATTTT.